The 24 T cell receptor beta chains listed next were all sequenced from one sample in a study of blood T cell repertoires in COVID-19. TCRdb's copy holds only in-frame clones and misses some; the assay was immunoSEQ multiplex PCR. The profile covers about 75,000 clones, with roughly 88% appearing a single time and about 6.4% taken by the ten largest. The sample consisted of peripheral blood. These receptors all stem from a woman aged 65 to 85 with acute or convalescent COVID-19.

V is TRBV29-1 and J is TRBJ1-4; 8 bases fit TRBD1. The length of the CDR3 is 13 residues. CDR1 and CDR2 (germline): SQVTM, ANQGSEA. The V and J ends lost 7 bases and 5 bases, in that order; junction bases with no gene match: 6. CDR3 region: CSAQGGRNEKLFF. In nucleotides, the CDR3 is TGCAGCGCACAGGGGGGAAGAAATGAAAAACTGTTTTTT.

The chain has TRBV30 and TRBJ1-2; D possibly corresponds to TRBD1 (5 bases). Trimming left V 1 base short and J 1 base short, with 16 bases between. Looked up from germline, CDR1 is GTSNPN and CDR2 is SVGIG (reference sequence). CDR3 length equals 16 residues. The DNA for the CDR3 is TGTGCCTGGAGTGGCGGCAGGGAGGGTAATAACTATGGCTACACCTTC. Residues: CAWSGGREGNNYGYTF.

The rearrangement uses TRBV7-9 and TRBJ2-5; TRBD2 aligns across 9 bases. The germline V gene encodes CDR1 SEHNR and CDR2 FQNEAQ (reference sequence). This CDR3 region has 15 residues. V shed 0 bases, J shed 4 bases, and the junction held 3 bases outside the gene matches. CDR3 nucleotides: TGTGCCAGCAGCTTAGCGGGGACTAGCCTAGAGACCCAGTACTTC. This encodes CASSLAGTSLETQYF.

V and J are TRBV7-9 and TRBJ1-2; 8 nucleotides line up with TRBD1. V dropped 4 bases and J dropped 0; count of bases not matched to a gene: 13. Germline V CDR1 and CDR2: SEHNR, FQNEAQ (reference sequence). The CDR3 extends over 18 amino acids. The CDR3 sequence: CASSSPQTQGGANYGYTF. CDR3 nucleotides: TGTGCCAGCAGCTCCCCTCAAACACAGGGGGGAGCTAACTATGGCTACACCTTC.

The gene calls are TRBV19 and TRBJ1-2; 8 nucleotides agree with TRBD1. V lost 3 bases and J lost 2; bases outside the gene matches: 2. CDR1 and CDR2 (germline): LNHDA, SQIVND (reference sequence). This CDR3 region has 14 residues. CDR3 sequence reads: CASSIDRGNYGYTF. CDR3 sequence (DNA): TGTGCCAGTAGTATCGACAGGGGAAACTATGGCTACACCTTC.

CDR3 sequence reads: CAISVGRGYQETQYF. The CDR3 DNA follows: TGTGCCATCAGTGTTGGACGGGGGTACCAAGAGACCCAGTACTTC. This sequence joins TRBV10-3 and TRBJ2-5; D is perhaps TRBD2 (6 bases). The CDR3 runs to 15 residues. Germline lookup yields CDR1 ENHRY and CDR2 SYGVKD. Trimming shortened V by 4 bases and J by 0 bases, and 12 bases separated the two germline ends.

With respect to this clone: Other nucleotide sequences in the sample specify the same CDR3. The genes are TRBV9 and TRBJ1-2; tentative D call: TRBD1 (5 bases). Germline loops: CDR1 SGDLS, CDR2 YYNGEE. Trimming took off 3 bases at V and 4 bases at J, with 7 bases between the two ends. The CDR3 is made up of 12 amino acids. CDR3 in DNA: TGTGCCAGCAGCGCGCAGGGCTATGGCTACACCTTC. Translation gives CASSAQGYGYTF.

The V and J genes are TRBV6-5 and TRBJ2-1, with 9 bases fitting TRBD2. Trimming cost V 4 bases and J 0 bases; bases outside gene matches: 1. The CDR3 sequence is 15 residues long. CDR1 is MNHEY and CDR2 is SVGAGI in the germline V gene. The CDR3 loop is CASSFSGSSYNEQFF. In DNA, the CDR3 is TGTGCCAGCAGTTTTAGCGGGAGCTCCTACAATGAGCAGTTCTTC.

This sequence joins TRBV6-5 and TRBJ1-5; 8 nucleotides align to TRBD1. Germline V gene data show CDR1 as MNHEY and CDR2 as SVGAGI. The CDR3 is 15 residues long. J lost 6 bases, V lost 7 bases, and 11 bases had no gene match. DNA for the CDR3: TGTGCCAGCACCCCCTCAGGACAGGGACGTCAGCCCCAGCATTTT. This encodes CASTPSGQGRQPQHF.

This clone was observed a handful of times. For the CDR3, the DNA is TGTGCCAGCAGCTCGAAGAGGGACACTGAAGCTTTCTTT. Translated, it gives CASSSKRDTEAFF. J is TRBJ1-1 and V is TRBV7-9; no reliable D call. The germline V gene has CDR1 SEHNR and CDR2 FQNEAQ (reference sequence). The CDR3 extends over 13 amino acids. Between the trimmed V and J ends, which lost 4 bases and 3 bases, there was a span of 9 bases.

This clone has more than one count but fewer than ten. The chain has TRBV27 and TRBJ2-5, with 7 bases identical to TRBD2. The CDR3 loop spans 14 amino acids. Per the germline V gene, CDR1 is MNHEY and CDR2 is SMNVEV (reference sequence). Trimming cost V 3 bases and J 4 bases; bases outside gene matches: 5. This CDR3 reads CASSFGGRGETQYF. The DNA for the CDR3 is TGTGCCAGCAGTTTTGGCGGGAGAGGAGAGACCCAGTACTTC.

The chain carries TRBV6-2 or TRBV6-3 and TRBJ2-7; TRBD1 might be the D (5 bases). The V gene's germline CDR1 is MNHEY and CDR2 SVGEGT. CDR3 length: 13 amino acids. Trimming pared 2 bases from V and 4 bases from J, leaving 9 bases between. CDR3 sequence: CASSYRQGYEQYF. The CDR3 nucleotides read TGTGCCAGCAGTTACCGCCAGGGTTACGAGCAGTACTTC.

The chain links TRBV5-5 to TRBJ1-3; no firm D call. Germline values: CDR1 SGHKS, CDR2 YYEKEE (reference sequence). V was shortened by 0 bases and J by 7 bases, with 8 bases between the two germline ends. This CDR3 is built from 13 residues. The CDR3 coding sequence is TGTGCCAGCAGCTTGGCGGGTTTGAACACCATATATTTT. Translated, it gives CASSLAGLNTIYF.

The chain combines TRBV14 with TRBJ1-2; a possible D gene is TRBD1 (6 bases). The CDR3 is made up of 15 amino acids. The V end lost 4 bases, the J end lost 5 bases, and 17 bases lay between the germline ends. The germline CDR1 and CDR2 sequences are SGHDN and FVKESK. CDR3 bases: TGTGCCAGCAGCCCCCTCAGGACAGCTTATTATGGCTACACCTTC. This sequence encodes CASSPLRTAYYGYTF.

A remark on this clone: This sample also contains other DNA sequences that code for the same CDR3. The genes are TRBV5-1 and TRBJ1-1; a weak D match, TRBD1 (5 bases). Germline-derived CDR1 and CDR2 are SGHRS and YFSETQ. Trimming removed 2 bases at V and 5 bases at J, with 10 bases between. CDR3 size: 13 residues. The DNA for the CDR3 is TGCGCCAGCAGCTTTACAGGAAATACTGAAGCTTTCTTT. This translates into CASSFTGNTEAFF.

The chain uses TRBV10-3 and TRBJ1-2; D ambiguous. Per the germline V gene, CDR1 is ENHRY and CDR2 is SYGVKD. This CDR3 is built from 15 residues. V lost 0 bases and J 0 bases, leaving 8 bases between the germline ends. CDR3 residues: CAISESLDTNYGYTF. As DNA, the CDR3 is TGTGCCATCAGTGAGTCCTTAGACACTAACTATGGCTACACCTTC.

The CDR3 spells CASELQGASNQPQHF. The CDR3 region has the DNA TGTGCCAGCGAACTGCAGGGGGCTAGCAATCAGCCCCAGCATTTT. V gene TRBV28 combines with J gene TRBJ1-5; 8 nucleotides agree with TRBD1. CDR1 and CDR2 (germline): MDHEN, SYDVKM. This CDR3 spans 15 amino acids. J gave up 0 bases and V 8 bases, and 6 bases lay outside the gene matches.

This chain links TRBV7-2 with TRBJ1-5; D uncertain. CDR3 size: 14 residues. CDR1 is SGHTA, CDR2 FQGNSA, per germline. V was trimmed by 2 bases and J by 4 bases, leaving 9 bases between them. The CDR3, as DNA: TGTGCCAGCAGCTTATCCGGGGTGAATCAGCCCCAGCATTTT. Its translation: CASSLSGVNQPQHF.

The chain recombines TRBV19 with TRBJ2-2; a weak D match, TRBD1 (6 bases). V shed 6 bases and J shed 5 bases, with 7 bases lying between them. Germline V gene lookup returns CDR1 LNHDA and CDR2 SQIVND (reference sequence). This CDR3 region has 12 residues. CDR3 sequence: CASSQGTGELFF. The CDR3, as DNA: TGTGCCAGTAGCCAGGGGACCGGGGAGCTGTTTTTT.

This sequence joins TRBV7-8 and TRBJ1-2, with a tentative D call TRBD1 (5 bases). Germline CDR1 reads SGHVS; CDR2 reads FQNEAQ. The CDR3 sequence is 14 residues long. V lost 2 bases and J 5 bases, leaving 12 bases between the germline ends. The CDR3 DNA reads TGTGCCAGCAGCTTAACGGGACTTGGGTATGGCTACACCTTC. Translation: CASSLTGLGYGYTF.

The chain combines TRBV28 with TRBJ2-1, with a weak D call TRBD1 (7 bases). This CDR3 has 15 amino acids. The germline gives CDR1 MDHEN, CDR2 SYDVKM. The V end was cut by 4 bases, the J end by 7 bases, with 17 bases between. CDR3 region: CASSSPQQGGNEQFF. Here the CDR3 DNA reads TGTGCCAGCAGTTCACCCCAGCAGGGGGGTAATGAGCAGTTCTTC.

The chain couples TRBV9 to TRBJ2-7; the D gene is possibly TRBD1 (6 bases). The CDR3 extends over 13 amino acids. Deletions cut 4 bases from V and 6 bases from J, with 14 bases between. CDR1 and CDR2 (germline): SGDLS, YYNGEE. The CDR3 sequence is CASSSLQGSEQYF. The CDR3, as DNA: TGTGCCAGCAGCTCCCTCCAGGGGTCCGAGCAGTACTTC.

This clone was seen once. This chain joins TRBV6-5 and TRBJ1-1; no clear D. The germline V gene has CDR1 MNHEY and CDR2 SVGAGI. V lost 2 bases, J lost 2 bases, and 6 bases lay in between. The CDR3 totals 13 residues. CDR3 amino acids: CASSYAVNTEAFF. In DNA form, the CDR3 reads TGTGCCAGCAGTTACGCGGTTAACACTGAAGCTTTCTTT.

The chain recombines TRBV5-1 with TRBJ1-1; D may be TRBD1 (5 bases). This CDR3 is built from 14 residues. The V and J ends lost 7 bases and 2 bases respectively, with 15 bases between them. Germline CDR1 and CDR2: SGHRS and YFSETQ. CDR3 loop: CASLIRGENTEAFF. In DNA, the CDR3 is TGCGCCAGCCTCATAAGGGGCGAAAACACTGAAGCTTTCTTT.